This T cell receptor (beta chain) was captured by sequencing in a study of cytomegalovirus exposure and HLA in healthy donors. The overall study: T cells numbering about 179 million yielded some 100 million unique TCR beta sequences in an earlier analysis. Early release data held 85 million or so unique TCRs from HLA-typed donors.

Study-level points and caveats: As a later analysis showed, a missense DCLRE1C variant was linked to trimming of TCR beta V- and J-genes. Fewer N-insertions (relative to the 666-donor mean) were reportedly seen in an Asian-associated ancestry cluster in a later analysis.

With respect to this clone: Its specificity is not known.

V was clipped by 1 base and J by 6 bases, with 7 bases between them. Per the germline V gene, CDR1 is LNHNV and CDR2 is YYDKDF (reference sequence). The CDR3 is made up of 12 amino acids. This PCR relied on a set of 60 Vbeta primers and 13 Jbeta primers. Some clones are missing from TCRdb's copy, which holds only in-frame ones; the method was immunoSEQ multiplex PCR. The table records about 130,000 clones, under 85% of them present only once. The V and J genes are TRBV15 and TRBJ2-7; no clear D. Sample: PBMCs. The sequence was collected from a middle-aged woman in good health and CMV-seropositive. CDR3 coding DNA: TGTGCCACCAGCAGAGGGTCGAGCGAGCAGTACTTC. Translated: CATSRGSSEQYF.